This T cell receptor beta chain emerged from a study of OX40 agonist ivuxolimab in advanced cancers. Across the whole study: The dose-escalation cohort had hepatocellular carcinoma, melanoma, renal cell or head and neck cancer.

Trimming removed 1 base from V and 5 bases from J; junction bases left unmatched: 6. The CDR3 totals 15 residues. Germline lookup yields CDR1 MNHEY and CDR2 SMNVEV (reference sequence). TCRdb's copy holds only in-frame clones and misses some; the assay was immunoSEQ multiplex PCR. The table lists some 45,000 clones, about four fifths of them singletons. This specimen consisted of CD4+ or CD8+ T cells sorted from blood, obtained in a trial of the OX40 agonist ivuxolimab. The sequence was collected from an adult with an advanced solid tumor such as melanoma, head and neck, liver or kidney cancer. The chain employs TRBV27 and TRBJ2-7; 9 nucleotides line up with TRBD1. This chain's CDR3 is CASSLWDRVYHEQYF. CDR3 DNA: TGTGCCAGCAGTTTATGGGACAGGGTTTACCACGAGCAGTACTTC.